What follows are 20 T cell receptor beta chains derived from one specimen sequenced in a study of T cell responses to AZD1222 COVID-19 vaccine. Produced via immunoSEQ multiplex PCR; TCRdb's table is partial and in-frame only. This repertoire shows fewer than 250,000 clones, around 92% found once; its top ten account for 1% to 1.5%. Sequences were derived from peripheral blood, sampled on day 0 of AZD1222 vaccination. These receptors were collected from an adult in good health.

The chain links TRBV20-1 to TRBJ1-1; 9 bases fit TRBD1. V was clipped by 3 bases and J by 6 bases; unmatched bases: 8. This CDR3 spans 14 amino acids. The germline gives CDR1 DFQATT, CDR2 SNEGSKA (reference sequence). The CDR3 loop reads CSASKLGQGSEAFF. CDR3 sequence (DNA): TGCAGTGCTAGTAAACTGGGACAGGGTTCTGAAGCTTTCTTT.

The chain uses TRBV7-2 and TRBJ2-7; D possibly matches TRBD1 or TRBD2 (6 bases each). In germline, CDR1 is SGHTA, CDR2 FQGNSA. V was trimmed by 5 bases and J by 2 bases, leaving 16 bases between them. This CDR3 is built from 15 residues. CDR3 coding DNA: TGTGCCAGCAGCAATAGGGGGGCCCAACCCTACGAGCAGTACTTC. Its protein is CASSNRGAQPYEQYF.

This sequence joins TRBV7-6 and TRBJ1-5; TRBD1 matches 7 bases. Unmatched junction bases numbered 7, after V lost 5 bases and J lost 0 bases. Germline CDR1 reads SGHVS; CDR2 reads FNYEAQ. The CDR3 runs 16 residues. The CDR3 protein is CASSAGTVISNQPQHF. DNA of the CDR3: TGTGCCAGCAGCGCCGGGACAGTCATTAGCAATCAGCCCCAGCATTTT.

V gene TRBV6-5 combines with J gene TRBJ2-5; no firm D call. Germline V gene lookup returns CDR1 MNHEY and CDR2 SVGAGI. Trimming left V 5 bases short and J 5 bases short, with 12 bases between. The CDR3 contains 13 residues. The CDR3 sequence: CASSRPPRETQYF. The CDR3 DNA follows: TGTGCCAGCAGTCGCCCGCCCCGGGAGACCCAGTACTTC.

The J gene is TRBJ1-4, the V gene TRBV4-1; 9 bases line up with TRBD1. Trimming removed 6 bases from V and 5 bases from J; junction bases left unmatched: 4. The CDR3 is 14 amino acids. Germline CDR1 MGHRA, CDR2 YSYEKL. As DNA, the CDR3 is TGCGCCAGCAGGTTAGGGACAGGGAATGAAAAACTGTTTTTT. Protein product: CASRLGTGNEKLFF.

In DNA form, the CDR3 reads TGCGCCAGCAGCCAAGTGAGTACAGGCGGCGAGACCCAGTACTTC. Translation gives CASSQVSTGGETQYF. The rearrangement uses TRBV4-1 and TRBJ2-5, with a possible D match to TRBD1 (5 bases). Per germline, CDR1 MGHRA and CDR2 YSYEKL. The CDR3 is made up of 15 amino acids. Deletions cut 1 base from V and 5 bases from J, with 14 bases between.

The chain combines TRBV19 with TRBJ1-1, with D possibly matching TRBD1 (6 bases). V shed 4 bases and J shed 4 bases, with 16 bases lying between them. In germline, CDR1 is LNHDA, CDR2 SQIVND (reference sequence). This CDR3 is built from 15 residues. The chain's CDR3 is CASSNSLQGTTEAFF. Written as DNA, the CDR3 is TGTGCCAGTAGTAATTCCTTACAGGGAACCACTGAAGCTTTCTTT.

The count of this clone is one. The chain has TRBV30 and TRBJ1-2; no definite D call. V shed 0 bases and J shed 5 bases, with 7 bases lying between them. CDR3 size: 12 residues. Germline CDR1 reads GTSNPN; CDR2 reads SVGIG (reference sequence). For the CDR3, the DNA is TGTGCCTGGAGTGTACTCTCATATGGCTACACCTTC. Translated, it gives CAWSVLSYGYTF.

This clone was recorded only once. The J gene is TRBJ1-5, the V gene TRBV6-5; D possibly corresponds to TRBD1 (5 bases). Germline values: CDR1 MNHEY, CDR2 SVGAGI. The CDR3 covers 15 residues. V was trimmed by 0 bases and J by 2 bases, leaving 8 bases between them. The CDR3 DNA reads as TGTGCCAGCAGTTACTCGGGAGGGGGCAATCAGCCCCAGCATTTT. It specifies CASSYSGGGNQPQHF.

The V and J genes are TRBV28 and TRBJ1-2, with D perhaps matching TRBD1 (5 bases). Trimming cost V 2 bases and J 8 bases, with 12 bases left between them. The germline gives CDR1 MDHEN, CDR2 SYDVKM. The CDR3 runs 13 residues. CDR3 sequence (DNA): TGTGCCAGCAGTTTAGGGGGACCAGACGGCTACACCTTC. Translated: CASSLGGPDGYTF.

The chain couples TRBV7-8 to TRBJ1-5, with D uncertain. Trimming removed 1 base at V and 7 bases at J, with 11 bases between. Germline assignment: CDR1 SGHVS and CDR2 FQNEAQ. The CDR3 is 14 residues long. CDR3 bases: TGTGCCAGCAGCTTAGAGGCGATTAGGCAGCCCCAGCATTTT. Translated: CASSLEAIRQPQHF.

In its sample, this clone was seen once. CDR3 DNA sequence: TGTGCCAGCAGCTTACGGACGTCCAACGAGGGCACTGAAGCTTTCTTT. Translation: CASSLRTSNEGTEAFF. The genes are TRBV7-6 and TRBJ1-1; D gene ambiguous. The length of the CDR3 is 16 residues. V was pared by 2 bases and J by 4 bases, with 17 bases between. Germline assignment: CDR1 SGHVS and CDR2 FNYEAQ.

The rearrangement joins TRBV3-1 (or the pseudogene TRBV3-2) to TRBJ1-2; D might be TRBD1 (5 bases). Germline lookup yields CDR1 LGHDT and CDR2 YNNKEL (reference sequence). The CDR3 contains 14 residues. Trimming removed 3 bases from V and 4 bases from J, with 12 bases in between. CDR3: CASSQAGPPYGYTF. The CDR3 DNA is TGTGCCAGCAGCCAGGCGGGACCGCCCTATGGCTACACCTTC.

This clone was observed a few times. The chain uses TRBV13 and TRBJ2-3; D could derive from TRBD1 or TRBD2 (5 bases each). This CDR3 region has 13 residues. Germline lookup yields CDR1 PRHDT and CDR2 FYEKMQ (reference sequence). Deletions cut 6 bases from V and 10 bases from J, with 17 bases between. For the CDR3, the DNA is TGTGCCAGCAGTTATCAGGGCGGGCGGGCGCAGTATTTT. Protein sequence: CASSYQGGRAQYF.

The chain has TRBV6-5 and TRBJ1-4; D is unresolved. Germline V gene lookup returns CDR1 MNHEY and CDR2 SVGAGI. V lost 5 bases, J lost 4 bases, and 8 bases lay in between. The length of the CDR3 is 13 residues. DNA of the CDR3: TGTGCCAGCAGTCCCAGGCTTAATGAAAAACTGTTTTTT. Encoded protein: CASSPRLNEKLFF.

The V gene is TRBV28, the J gene TRBJ2-1; 7 nucleotides line up with TRBD1. The CDR3 sequence is 14 residues long. V shed 7 bases and J 7 bases; nucleotides not matched to a gene: 10. Germline V lookup: CDR1 MDHEN, CDR2 SYDVKM. The CDR3 DNA sequence: TGTGCCAGCACCCCTTGGACAGGTGAAAATGAGCAGTTCTTC. Translated, it gives CASTPWTGENEQFF.

This clone was seen once. CDR3 bases: TGTGCCAGCAGCCAAGAATTGGGGCAGCCCCAGCATTTT. Amino acid sequence: CASSQELGQPQHF. This chain connects TRBV12-3 or TRBV12-4 to TRBJ1-5; D uncertain. This CDR3 is built from 13 residues. The V end was cut by 6 bases, the J end by 7 bases, with 13 bases between.

The gene calls are TRBV24-1 and TRBJ2-7, with D possibly being TRBD2 (5 bases). V lost 5 bases to trimming and J lost 1 base, with 17 bases between them. There are 16 residues in the CDR3. Germline V gene data show CDR1 as KGHDR and CDR2 as SFDVKD. Here the CDR3 DNA reads TGTGCCACCAGTGGCGGGCGGGCAGGACCATCCTACGAGCAGTACTTC. This translates into CATSGGRAGPSYEQYF.

DNA of the CDR3: TGTGCCACCAGCAGGCTTCAGGGTTACACTGAAGCTTTCTTT. Translating gives CATSRLQGYTEAFF. The rearrangement joins TRBV15 to TRBJ1-1; tentative D call: TRBD1 (5 bases). The CDR3 covers 14 residues. Germline V gene data show CDR1 as LNHNV and CDR2 as YYDKDF (reference sequence). Between the trimmed V and J ends, which lost 3 bases and 3 bases, there was a span of 11 bases.

This chain connects TRBV30 to TRBJ2-1, with 11 positions matching TRBD2. Per the germline V gene, CDR1 is GTSNPN and CDR2 is SVGIG (reference sequence). This CDR3 comprises 16 residues. Unmatched junction bases numbered 7, after V lost 0 bases and J lost 6 bases. The CDR3 DNA reads TGTGCCTGGAGTGTAAAGGGCCTAGCGGGGGGCAATGAGCAGTTCTTC. Residues: CAWSVKGLAGGNEQFF.